This is a list of T cell receptor beta chains from one sample in a study of human T cells and chemical hapten exposure. Each CDR3 protein gets one entry after TCRdb re-called the RACE reads with MiXCR. This sample has 210,000 or so distinct CDR3 sequences, with 24% found just once. The sample here was whole blood, taken in connection with sensitization to the hapten diphenylcyclopropenone (DPC). The receptors originated from a woman aged 40 to 49 with alopecia areata. Some clones in this sample may be carry-over from other donors' samples. Each CDR3 is given with its conserved first and last residue. The D gene is left open where the match is weak. Some rows mark clone size as missing; the rest say once, few, many or name a class of expanded clone.

size,length,V,J,D,DNA,CDR3
once,14,TRBV20-1,TRBJ2-7,TRBD1,TGCAGTGCACCCAGGACAGGTTACACGTACGAGCAGTACTTC,CSAPRTGYTYEQYF
NA,16,TRBV7-9,TRBJ2-7,TRBD2,TGTGCCAGCAGCTTAAAGAAAGCGGGAGGGCCCTACGAGCAGTACTTC,CASSLKKAGGPYEQYF
NA,12,TRBV29-1,TRBJ1-1,NA,TGCAGCGTTGAAGCCCAAAACACTGAAGCTTTCTTT,CSVEAQNTEAFF
few,18,TRBV6-2/TRBV6-3,TRBJ2-1,TRBD1,TGTGCCAGCAGTTACGCCTCTTATTTAGCAGGGGGATACAATGAGCAGTTCTTC,CASSYASYLAGGYNEQFF
NA,15,TRBV28,TRBJ2-2,NA,TGTGCCAGCTCATATCGAGGCCCGAACACCGGGGAGCTGTTTTTT,CASSYRGPNTGELFF
NA,16,TRBV25-1,TRBJ1-4,NA,TGTGCCAGCAGTGAAGCCCAGCTTAGCGATAATGAAAAACTGTTTTTT,CASSEAQLSDNEKLFF
few,15,TRBV6-2/TRBV6-3,TRBJ2-1,TRBD2,TGTGCCAGCAGTAGGGGGACTAGCGGGGCCAATGAGCAGTTCTTC,CASSRGTSGANEQFF
many,13,TRBV5-6,TRBJ2-5,NA,TGTGCCAGCAGCTACGGGGGCGAAGAGACCCAGTACTTC,CASSYGGEETQYF
NA,14,TRBV6-2/TRBV6-3,TRBJ2-7,TRBD1,TGTGCCAGCATACGGACAGGTAGCTCCTACGAGCAGTACTTC,CASIRTGSSYEQYF
NA,15,TRBV6-5,TRBJ1-3,NA,TGTGCCAGCAGTTACGGGGTTATCTCTGGAAACACCATATATTTT,CASSYGVISGNTIYF
NA,16,TRBV28,TRBJ2-7,TRBD1,TGTGCCAGCAGTTATGGCCAGGGGGCTGAGGGGTACGAGCAGTACTTC,CASSYGQGAEGYEQYF
many,15,TRBV29-1,TRBJ1-1,TRBD1,TGCAGCGTGCACCGGGACAGTAATAGTGCGACTGAAGCTTTCTTT,CSVHRDSNSATEAFF
NA,16,TRBV20-1,TRBJ2-7,TRBD2,TGCAGTGCTAGACCCCGGACTAGCGGGGTAAGATACGAGCAGTACTTC,CSARPRTSGVRYEQYF
few,14,TRBV6-2/TRBV6-3,TRBJ2-1,NA,TGTGCCAGCAGCCTAGGGGTAACGGTTGGTGAGCAGTTCTTC,CASSLGVTVGEQFF
NA,14,TRBV20-1,TRBJ2-7,NA,TGCAGTGCTAGAGATGGGGCAGGTCACTACGAGCAGTACTTC,CSARDGAGHYEQYF
NA,15,TRBV7-2,TRBJ2-7,TRBD2,TGTGCCAGCAGTCCTGAGCGGGGAGCAACCTACGAGCAGTACTTC,CASSPERGATYEQYF
NA,16,TRBV7-2,TRBJ2-1,TRBD2,TGTGCCAGCAGCAAATGGGGGACTAGCGGGAACAATGAGCAGTTCTTC,CASSKWGTSGNNEQFF
NA,12,TRBV6-1,TRBJ2-4,NA,TGTGCCAGCAGTCGCGCCGAGACCAATCAGTACTTC,CASSRAETNQYF
few,16,TRBV3-1,TRBJ2-1,TRBD2,TGTGCCAGCAGCTCGGACGGGACTAGCGGGTCTCGCGAGCAGTTCTTC,CASSSDGTSGSREQFF
few,15,TRBV2,TRBJ2-5,NA,TGTGCCAGCAGTGTTGGGCGGCTCATCCAAGAGACCCAGTACTTC,CASSVGRLIQETQYF
NA,15,TRBV20-1,TRBJ2-7,TRBD2,TGCAGTGCTAGAACGGGGCGGGAGGGCCCCTACGAGCAGTACTTC,CSARTGREGPYEQYF
few,16,TRBV29-1,TRBJ2-7,TRBD2,TGCAGCGTTTTATATCTAGCGGGAGGCGTCGGGGGAGAGCAGTACTTC,CSVLYLAGGVGGEQYF
NA,13,TRBV30,TRBJ2-2,NA,TGTGCCTGGAGTGTACGGTTCGCCGGGGAGCTGTTTTTT,CAWSVRFAGELFF
NA,18,TRBV6-5,TRBJ2-7,TRBD1,TGTGCCAGCAGTTACTCGTCTTCGGGACAGGGGTCCCCTTACGAGCAGTACTTC,CASSYSSSGQGSPYEQYF
few,12,TRBV28,TRBJ1-5,NA,TGTGCCAGCTATGCGGGCAATCAGCCCCAGCATTTT,CASYAGNQPQHF
NA,12,TRBV5-1,TRBJ1-6,NA,TGCGCCAGCAGCTCTAACAGGGAACCCCTCCACTTT,CASSSNREPLHF
NA,12,TRBV29-1,TRBJ2-3,NA,TGCAGCGTTGACGAAGGAACAGATACGCAGTATTTT,CSVDEGTDTQYF
few,14,TRBV20-1,TRBJ2-7,NA,TGCAGTGCTACGCCCGGACAGCTCTCCTACGAGCAGTACTTC,CSATPGQLSYEQYF
few,17,TRBV29-1,TRBJ2-1,TRBD1,TGCAGCGCCTACGGGCCCCGGCAGGGGGCAGGGGGCAATGAGCAGTTCTTC,CSAYGPRQGAGGNEQFF
NA,17,TRBV23-1,TRBJ2-1,TRBD2,TGCGCCAGCAGTCAATCGATAAGGCGGGAGGGCCTAGGTGAGCAGTTCTTC,CASSQSIRREGLGEQFF
NA,11,TRBV29-1,TRBJ2-1,NA,TGCAGCGTTGCCATCTACAATGAGCAGTTCTTC,CSVAIYNEQFF
few,14,TRBV5-1,TRBJ2-5,TRBD2,TGCGCCAGCAGCTTGGATAGCGGGATAGGGACCCAGTACTTC,CASSLDSGIGTQYF
NA,12,TRBV27,TRBJ1-1,TRBD1,TGTGCCAGAGGACAGGGAAGGACTGAAGCTTTCTTT,CARGQGRTEAFF
NA,16,TRBV28,TRBJ2-5,NA,TGTGCCAGCAGTTTATGGAAGGCAGGGGAACAAGAGACCCAGTACTTC,CASSLWKAGEQETQYF
NA,15,TRBV20-1,TRBJ1-5,NA,TGCAGTGCCATGGCGTCTCAGGAACGGGGTCAGCCCCAGCATTTT,CSAMASQERGQPQHF
few,15,TRBV19,TRBJ1-2,TRBD1,TGTGCCAGTAGCAGGAGACAGGGGGCGAACTATGGCTACACCTTC,CASSRRQGANYGYTF
many,15,TRBV27,TRBJ2-1,TRBD2,TGTGCCAGCAGTCACGGGAGGGCCTCCTACAATGAGCAGTTCTTC,CASSHGRASYNEQFF
few,11,TRBV24-1,TRBJ1-2,NA,TGTGCCACCAGTGATTTTGAAGGCTACACCTTC,CATSDFEGYTF
few,15,TRBV19,TRBJ2-1,NA,TGTGCCAGTAGTATTCTGCAAAGCTCCTACAATGAGCAGTTCTTC,CASSILQSSYNEQFF
few,13,TRBV7-2,TRBJ2-1,NA,TGTGCCAGCAGCTTAGGGGTTGCGGATGAGCAGTTCTTC,CASSLGVADEQFF
NA,17,TRBV20-1,TRBJ2-6,TRBD1,TGCAGTGCTAGAGATCCCCGTACAGGGGTGGGGGCCAACGTCCTGACTTTC,CSARDPRTGVGANVLTF
NA,14,TRBV29-1,TRBJ2-7,TRBD1,TGCAGCGTTAACTGGGACAGGCGAGGGTACGAGCAGTACTTC,CSVNWDRRGYEQYF
NA,15,TRBV7-2,TRBJ1-1,TRBD1,TGTGCCACCGTACACAGGGGGACGGGCTATACTGAAGCTTTCTTT,CATVHRGTGYTEAFF
few,16,TRBV20-1,TRBJ1-2,TRBD1,TGCAGTGTTTACCTCAGGGGGGCAGGGGTCTCCTATGGCTACACCTTC,CSVYLRGAGVSYGYTF
NA,13,TRBV6-1,TRBJ1-1,NA,TGTGCCAGCAGGGACGCGGGAGCGGCAGAAGCTTTCTTT,CASRDAGAAEAFF
NA,14,TRBV29-1,TRBJ2-6,NA,TGCAGCGTAGACGATAGCTCTGGGGCCAACGTCCTGACTTTC,CSVDDSSGANVLTF